The present T cell receptor beta chain was sequenced within a study of OX40 agonist ivuxolimab in advanced cancers. Generated by immunoSEQ multiplex PCR, the TCRdb table keeps only in-frame clones and is missing some. The table has tens of thousands of clones, around 90% seen once; the top ten hold about 7.2%. Germline V lookup: CDR1 MNHNY, CDR2 SVGAGI (reference sequence). V was clipped by 2 bases and J by 2 bases, with 13 bases between them. The CDR3 totals 16 residues. The sample in question was CD4+ or CD8+ T cells sorted from blood, obtained in a trial of the OX40 agonist ivuxolimab. This receptor was taken from an adult with an advanced solid tumor such as melanoma, head and neck, liver or kidney cancer. V and J are TRBV6-6 and TRBJ1-5; the D is unclear. CDR3 protein: CASSYVSKGGNQPQHF. CDR3 coding DNA: TGTGCCAGCAGTTACGTAAGCAAAGGAGGCAATCAGCCCCAGCATTTT.